The rows below give T cell receptor beta chains drawn from one sample of a study of T-cell reconstitution after alpha-beta-depleted transplantation in children. Via MiXCR, TCRdb re-called the PCR reads, giving one row per CDR3 protein. The table lists approximately 31,000 distinct CDR3 sequences, 5% to 7.5% of them singletons, with more than 20% in the top ten. The source was peripheral blood, collected 60 days after TCRalphabeta/CD19-depleted stem cell transplant. The receptors come from a child less than two years old who had a stem cell transplant for acute myeloid leukemia, so the T cells may come from the graft donor. CDR3s include the opening cysteine and the closing phenylalanine or tryptophan. The order of the fields is clone size, J gene, V gene, D gene, CDR3 protein, CDR3 DNA. The D gene is left open where the match is weak. For some rows the clone size is stated as once, few or many, or as a class when expanded; others skip it.

>many|TRBJ2-1|TRBV28|TRBD1
CASSARAGGIGQFF
TGTGCCAGCAGTGCTCGGGCAGGGGGCATAGGGCAGTTCTTC
>few|TRBJ2-2|TRBV6-1|-
CASSATINTGELFF
TGTGCCAGCAGTGCCACTATTAACACCGGGGAGCTGTTTTTT
>many|TRBJ2-7|TRBV28|-
CASSLVERHWEQYF
TGTGCCAGCAGTTTAGTGGAACGGCACTGGGAGCAGTACTTC
>many|TRBJ2-2|TRBV3-1|-
CASSLLPWDTGELFF
TGTGCCAGCAGCCTACTCCCCTGGGACACCGGGGAGCTGTTTTTT
>-|TRBJ2-3|TRBV3-1|-
CASSQDWADTQYF
TGTGCCAGCAGCCAAGATTGGGCAGATACGCAGTATTTT
>many|TRBJ2-7|TRBV7-2|-
CASSLRAEAYEQYF
TGTGCCAGCAGCTTAAGGGCAGAGGCCTACGAGCAGTACTTC
>many|TRBJ2-7|TRBV11-2|-
CASSPTITYEQYF
TGTGCCAGCAGCCCGACTATAACCTACGAGCAGTACTTC
>many|TRBJ2-2|TRBV2|TRBD1
CASPGTEGTGELFF
TGTGCCAGCCCTGGGACAGAAGGCACCGGGGAGCTGTTTTTT
>many|TRBJ2-5|TRBV9|TRBD2
CASSVEAGGPPTYF
TGTGCCAGCAGCGTAGAAGCGGGGGGGCCTCCTACATACTTC
>many|TRBJ2-5|TRBV7-9|-
CASSLITLLRGQYF
TGTGCCAGCAGCTTAATAACCTTATTACGAGGCCAGTACTTC
>many|TRBJ2-5|TRBV7-9|TRBD2
CASSTRLARETQYF
TGTGCCAGCAGCACGAGACTAGCAAGAGAGACCCAGTACTTC
>many|TRBJ1-6|TRBV3-1|-
CASSQDRGLQSTLHF
TGTGCCAGCAGCCAAGACAGGGGCCTACAATCGACCCTCCACTTT
>many|TRBJ2-3|TRBV12-3/TRBV12-4|TRBD2
CASNPSTSGFTDTQYF
TGTGCCAGCAATCCTTCGACTAGCGGGTTCACAGATACGCAGTATTTT
>many|TRBJ1-4|TRBV7-9|-
CASSRGLNEKLFF
TGTGCCAGCAGCAGGGGTTTAAATGAAAAACTGTTTTTT
>many|TRBJ1-2|TRBV27|-
CASSPNKGLGYGYTF
TGTGCCAGCAGTCCGAATAAGGGGCTCGGGTATGGCTACACCTTC
>few|TRBJ2-7|TRBV9|-
CASSIHRDTLTYEQYF
TGTGCCAGCAGCATACACCGGGACACTCTGACCTACGAGCAGTACTTC
>many|TRBJ2-3|TRBV4-3|-
CASSPRKGFTDTQYF
TGCGCCAGCAGCCCACGGAAGGGCTTCACAGATACGCAGTATTTT
>many|TRBJ2-3|TRBV5-1|TRBD1
CASSPRGPDTQYF
TGCGCCAGCAGCCCGAGGGGGCCGGATACGCAGTATTTT
>many|TRBJ2-5|TRBV7-2|TRBD2
CASSPKRGGQETQYF
TGTGCCAGCAGCCCGAAACGGGGGGGCCAAGAGACCCAGTACTTC
>-|TRBJ1-4|TRBV5-1|TRBD1
CASSLLGQGKEKLFF
TGCGCCAGCAGCTTATTGGGACAGGGAAAAGAAAAACTGTTTTTT
>many|TRBJ2-7|TRBV29-1|TRBD2
CSVDLAGNEQYF
TGCAGCGTTGACCTAGCGGGAAACGAGCAGTACTTC
>many|TRBJ1-5|TRBV7-6|-
CASSPDGISNQPQHF
TGTGCCAGCAGCCCTGATGGGATAAGCAATCAGCCCCAGCATTTT
>-|TRBJ1-2|TRBV30|-
CAWSVDLRDKYGYTF
TGTGCCTGGAGTGTGGACCTTCGGGACAAATATGGCTACACCTTC